The 10 T cell receptor beta chains given below trace back to one sample, sequenced in a study of vaccination effects on CD4 cells after COVID-19. Antigen-specific CD4+ T cells were expanded (with viral peptide pools) by the ViraFEST assay ahead of sequencing. Cultured cells yielded isolated CD4+ T cells after more than nine days. Nucleocapsid antibody tests were negative, and the vaccine recipients had no prior SARS-CoV-2 infection. Some clones are missing from TCRdb's copy, which holds only in-frame ones; the method was immunoSEQ multiplex PCR. The sample holds 20,000 to 25,000 clones, 55% to 75% seen once. Antigen specificity for these receptors is unknown. This specimen was CD4+ T cells from PBMCs cultured with HCoV-OC43 spike peptides, taken before COVID-19 vaccination. As for subset: HCoV-OC43 spike overlapping peptide pool stimulation. The receptors here all came from a human donor who received a COVID-19 vaccine.

This clone was recorded only once. Compared with germline, one end of the junction differs, possibly owing to a read error. The chain employs TRBV6-1 and TRBJ1-1; 7 nucleotides line up with TRBD1. The CDR3 spans 12 residues. Germline values: CDR1 MNHNS, CDR2 SASEGT. The CDR3 spells CASSEGDRARWF. CDR3 nucleotides: TGTGCCAGCAGTGAAGGTGACAGGGCCCGTTGGTTT.

This clone is a singleton in its sample. The chain uses TRBV18 and TRBJ1-2, with D perhaps TRBD1 (5 bases). Germline V gene sequence: CDR1 KGHSH, CDR2 LQKENI. V dropped 1 base and J dropped 8 bases, with 14 bases sitting between them. This CDR3 contains 14 residues. The CDR3 sequence is CASSPRRELHGYTF. In nucleotides, the CDR3 is TGTGCCAGCTCACCACGCAGGGAACTCCACGGCTACACCTTC.

This clone was recorded once. The rearrangement uses TRBV27 and TRBJ2-7; 8 bases are a match to TRBD2. Germline V gene data show CDR1 as MNHEY and CDR2 as SMNVEV (reference sequence). J lost 1 base, V lost 5 bases, and 10 bases had no gene match. This CDR3 comprises 16 residues. CDR3 nucleotides: TGTGCCAGCAGTCCCAGGGTTAGCGGGGAATCCTACGAGCAGTACTTC. Translated: CASSPRVSGESYEQYF.

This CDR3 is CASSVAGEVAGELFF. DNA of the CDR3: TGTGCCAGCAGTGTCGCAGGGGAAGTGGCCGGGGAGCTGTTTTTT. The chain employs TRBV6-4 and TRBJ2-2; TRBD1 is a possible D gene (6 bases). The germline CDR1 and CDR2 sequences are MRHNA and SNTAGT. V was clipped by 4 bases and J by 6 bases, with 15 bases between them. This CDR3 is built from 15 residues.

This clone is a singleton in its sample. V and J are TRBV29-1 and TRBJ1-5; D unclear. This CDR3 is built from 13 residues. Per germline, CDR1 SQVTM and CDR2 ANQGSEA. Trimming shortened V by 6 bases and J by 0 bases, and 9 bases separated the two germline ends. The CDR3 here is CSVEENSNQPQHF. The CDR3 nucleotides read TGCAGCGTAGAGGAGAATAGCAATCAGCCCCAGCATTTT.

This chain joins TRBV5-1 and TRBJ2-5; D is ambiguous. The CDR3 is made up of 16 amino acids. V lost 2 bases and J 1 base, leaving 15 bases between the germline ends. Germline V CDR1 and CDR2: SGHRS, YFSETQ. Written as DNA, the CDR3 is TGCGCCAGCAGCTTATCTCCTGGCGGTAGCCAAGAGACCCAGTACTTC. Protein sequence: CASSLSPGGSQETQYF.

This chain uses TRBV15 with TRBJ1-5; tentative D call: TRBD1 (5 bases). The CDR3 covers 15 residues. The V end lost 0 bases, the J end lost 3 bases, and 9 bases lay between the germline ends. From germline, CDR1 is LNHNV and CDR2 YYDKDF (reference sequence). In DNA form, the CDR3 reads TGTGCCACCAGCAGAGACAAGGGGCACAATCAGCCCCAGCATTTT. Protein sequence: CATSRDKGHNQPQHF.

This clone has a handful of counts. The chain is built from TRBV5-1 and TRBJ2-7; 7 bases are a match to TRBD1. Germline V gene lookup returns CDR1 SGHRS and CDR2 YFSETQ. The CDR3 runs 14 residues. Trimming removed 3 bases from V and 7 bases from J; junction bases left unmatched: 10. The CDR3 protein is CASSWQQGSGEQYF. The CDR3 nucleotides are TGCGCCAGCAGCTGGCAACAGGGGTCTGGTGAGCAGTACTTC. The complete variable domain, with remaining parts taken from reference TRBV5-1 and TRBJ2-7, reads KAGVTQTPRYLIKTRGQQVTLSCSPISGHRSVSWYQQTPGQGLQFLFEYFSETQRNKGNFPGRFSGRQFSNSRSEMNVSTLELGDSALYLCASSWQQGSGEQYFGPGTRLTVT.

CDR3 nucleotides: TGCGCCAGCAGCTTGCGGGGGGGACTAGCGGTAGAGGCAGATACGCAGTATTTT. Translating it yields CASSLRGGLAVEADTQYF. The V and J genes are TRBV5-1 and TRBJ2-3; 11 nucleotides line up with TRBD2. CDR1 is SGHRS, CDR2 YFSETQ, per germline. Trimming cost V 1 base and J 4 bases; bases outside gene matches: 11. The CDR3 extends over 18 amino acids. Full variable domain (missing parts from reference TRBV5-1 and TRBJ2-3): KAGVTQTPRYLIKTRGQQVTLSCSPISGHRSVSWYQQTPGQGLQFLFEYFSETQRNKGNFPGRFSGRQFSNSRSEMNVSTLELGDSALYLCASSLRGGLAVEADTQYFGPGTRLTVL.

V and J are TRBV25-1 and TRBJ2-3; maybe TRBD2 (6 bases). Trimming stripped 2 bases from V and 4 bases from J, with 7 bases between. CDR1 is MGHDK, CDR2 SYGVNS, per germline. CDR3 length equals 13 residues. The CDR3 region is CASSEPGADTQYF. The CDR3 nucleotides are TGTGCCAGCAGTGAACCGGGGGCAGATACGCAGTATTTT.